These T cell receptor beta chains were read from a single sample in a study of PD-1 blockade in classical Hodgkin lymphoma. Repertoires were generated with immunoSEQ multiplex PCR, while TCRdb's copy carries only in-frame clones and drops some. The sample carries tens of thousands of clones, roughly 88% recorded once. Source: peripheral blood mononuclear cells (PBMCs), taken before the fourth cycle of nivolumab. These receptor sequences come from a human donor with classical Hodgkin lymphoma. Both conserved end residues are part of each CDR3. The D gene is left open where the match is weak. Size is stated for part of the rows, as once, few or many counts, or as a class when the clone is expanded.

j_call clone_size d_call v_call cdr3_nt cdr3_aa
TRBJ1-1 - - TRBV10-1 TGCGCCAGCAGCCGTTCGAGGGCCCCGAACACTGAAGCTTTCTTT CASSRSRAPNTEAFF
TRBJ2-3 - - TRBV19 TGTGCCAGTAGTACCCAAATAGGAGACAGGTCGTTCACAGATACGCAGTATTTT CASSTQIGDRSFTDTQYF
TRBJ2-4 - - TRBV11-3 TGTGCCAGCAGCTTTGGCGCAGAAAACATTCAGTACTTC CASSFGAENIQYF
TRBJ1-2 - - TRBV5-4 TGTGCCAGCAGCTCGCCAATAACCCCTATAAATGGCTACACCTTC CASSSPITPINGYTF
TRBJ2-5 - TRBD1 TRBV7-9 TGTGCCAGCAGCTTCGGGACAGGGGGCGTTGAGACCCAGTACTTC CASSFGTGGVETQYF
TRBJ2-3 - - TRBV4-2 TGTGCCAGCAGCCAAGGCGCTTCAGGGGACATCACAGATACGCAGTATTTT CASSQGASGDITDTQYF
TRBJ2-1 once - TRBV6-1 TGTGCCAGCCGGAAGTACAATGAGCAGTTCTTC CASRKYNEQFF
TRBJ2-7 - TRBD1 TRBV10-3 TGTGCCATCAGTGAGTTGATGGGACAGGGTCCGTACTTC CAISELMGQGPYF
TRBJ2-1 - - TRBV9 TGTGCCAGCAGCGTGACGGGGAGCTCCTACAATGAGCAGTTCTTC CASSVTGSSYNEQFF
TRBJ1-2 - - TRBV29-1 TGCAGCGTTGAAGGACACCCCCAACACTATGGCTACACCTTC CSVEGHPQHYGYTF
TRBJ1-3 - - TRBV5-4 TGTGCCAGCAGCTTGAAAGGGGCTGGAAACACCATATATTTT CASSLKGAGNTIYF
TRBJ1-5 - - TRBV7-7 TGTGCCAGCAGCTTAGGACGGGGTCAGCCCCAGCATTTT CASSLGRGQPQHF
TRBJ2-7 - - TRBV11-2 TGTGCCAGCAGATACGGAAGGGGTTGGGGCCTTCGGGGTGTCGAGCAGTACTTC CASRYGRGWGLRGVEQYF
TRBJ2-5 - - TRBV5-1 TGCGCCAGCAGCTTGCCCCAAGAGACCCAGTACTTC CASSLPQETQYF
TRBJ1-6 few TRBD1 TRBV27 TGTGCCAGCAGTTGGCGACAGGGTAATTCACCCCTCCACTTT CASSWRQGNSPLHF
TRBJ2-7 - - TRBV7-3 TGTGCCAGCAGCCATGGCTACGAGCAGTACTTC CASSHGYEQYF
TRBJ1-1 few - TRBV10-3 TGTGCCATCAGGGGCAGGAGCATGAACACTGAAGCTTTCTTT CAIRGRSMNTEAFF
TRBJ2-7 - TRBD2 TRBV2 TGTGCCTTCACTAGCGGGAGTTTCTACGAGCAGTACTTC CAFTSGSFYEQYF
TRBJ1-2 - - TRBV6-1 TGTGCCAGCAGTGAAGGCAGGGTATCCTCTCGTGGTGGCTACACCTTC CASSEGRVSSRGGYTF
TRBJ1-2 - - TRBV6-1 TGTGCCAGCAGTGAAGGAGGCAGGGTATTTGGCTACACCTTC CASSEGGRVFGYTF
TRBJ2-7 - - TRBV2 TGTGCCAGCCGGAGGGACTTTTCGACCTACGAGCAGTACTTC CASRRDFSTYEQYF
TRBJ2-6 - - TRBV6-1 TGTGCCAGCAGGGACAGTTCCTCTGGGGCCAACGTCCTGACTTTC CASRDSSSGANVLTF